The clone carrying this T cell receptor beta chain has ten or more counts. This specimen belongs to a study of blood T cells in healthy people across ages. Then a second PCR, running roughly 6 to 11 cycles, was carried out with a sample-barcoded 5' primer and a J-beta primer mix. A single record per CDR3 protein comes from TCRdb applying MiXCR to the 5' RACE reads. The sample holds some 900,000 distinct CDR3 sequences; around 48% are singletons and the top ten take under 15%. The CDR3 contains 16 residues. Germline lookup yields CDR1 SGHTA and CDR2 FQGTGA. V was clipped by 1 base and J by 4 bases; unmatched bases: 6.

The TCR sequence derives from a man aged 25-40 years in good health. The V and J genes are TRBV7-3 and TRBJ2-3; TRBD2 agrees at 9 bases. Material for sequencing was blood. Here the CDR3 reads CASSLNGGGAPDTQYF. CDR3 nucleotide sequence: TGTGCCAGCAGCTTAAACGGCGGGGGGGCCCCAGATACGCAGTATTTT.